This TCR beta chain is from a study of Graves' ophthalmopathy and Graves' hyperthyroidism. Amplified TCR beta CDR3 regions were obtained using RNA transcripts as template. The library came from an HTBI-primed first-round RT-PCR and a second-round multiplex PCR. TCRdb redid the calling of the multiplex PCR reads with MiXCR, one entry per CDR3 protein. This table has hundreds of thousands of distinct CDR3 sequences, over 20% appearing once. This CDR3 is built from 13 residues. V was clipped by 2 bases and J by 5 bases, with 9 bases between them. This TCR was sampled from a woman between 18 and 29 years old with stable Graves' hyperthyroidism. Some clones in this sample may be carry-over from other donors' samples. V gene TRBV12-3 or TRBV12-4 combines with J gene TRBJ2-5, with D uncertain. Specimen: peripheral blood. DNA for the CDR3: TGTGCCAGCAGTTTATTAGTTGCGGAGACCCAGTACTTC. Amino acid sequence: CASSLLVAETQYF.